A single sample is the source of the 4 T cell receptor beta chains below, sequenced in a study of T cells in Graves' hyperthyroidism and ophthalmopathy. Amplification of TCR beta CDR3 regions was performed using RNA transcripts as template. An initial round of RT-PCR targeting the TCR CDR3 relied on the HTBI primer set. Each CDR3 protein gets one entry after TCRdb re-called the multiplex PCR reads with MiXCR. In the table there are under 250,000 distinct CDR3 sequences, about a sixth of which are singletons. The specimen sequenced was blood. The source is a man aged 50 or older with Graves' hyperthyroidism.

The chain has TRBV20-1 and TRBJ2-7; the match to TRBD2 covers 10 bases. Trimming removed 2 bases from V and 3 bases from J; junction bases left unmatched: 4. The germline V gene encodes CDR1 DFQATT and CDR2 SNEGSKA (reference sequence). The CDR3 sequence is 14 residues long. The CDR3 protein is CSARHLAGVYEQYF. CDR3 coding DNA: TGCAGTGCTAGACATCTAGCGGGAGTCTACGAGCAGTACTTC.

This clonotype was observed at least ten times. This chain joins TRBV5-1 and TRBJ2-2; 10 nucleotides align to TRBD2. The CDR3 runs to 15 residues. The germline CDR1 and CDR2 sequences are SGHRS and YFSETQ. Unmatched junction bases numbered 6, after V lost 7 bases and J lost 3 bases. CDR3: CASGSGRVDTGELFF. The CDR3 DNA reads TGCGCCAGCGGAAGCGGGAGGGTGGACACCGGGGAGCTGTTTTTT. Looking up the rest from reference TRBV5-1 and TRBJ2-2 gives the full variable domain: KAGVTQTPRYLIKTRGQQVTLSCSPISGHRSVSWYQQTPGQGLQFLFEYFSETQRNKGNFPGRFSGRQFSNSRSEMNVSTLELGDSALYLCASGSGRVDTGELFFGEGSRLTVL.

This clonotype was seen repeatedly, ten times or more. The chain combines TRBV2 with TRBJ2-4; D unclear. CDR1 is SNHLY and CDR2 is FYNNEI in the germline V gene. With 3 bases removed from V and 1 base from J, the gap between germline ends came to 10 bases. The CDR3 consists of 15 residues. As DNA, the CDR3 is TGTGCCAGCAGTGACAGGACCTGGGCCAAAAACATTCAGTACTTC. Amino acids: CASSDRTWAKNIQYF.

This clonotype was observed many times. The V call is TRBV30, the J call TRBJ2-3; D gene unclear. Trimming removed 4 bases from V and 4 bases from J, with 6 bases in between. The CDR3 totals 11 residues. Germline CDR1 and CDR2: GTSNPN and SVGIG (reference sequence). The CDR3 is CAWTLADTQYF. In DNA form, the CDR3 reads TGTGCCTGGACCCTGGCAGATACGCAGTATTTT.